These T cell receptor beta chains were read from a single sample in a study of blood T cell repertoires in COVID-19. Generated by immunoSEQ multiplex PCR, the TCRdb table keeps only in-frame clones and is missing some. The repertoire holds 200,000 to 250,000 clones, with 65% to 90% as singletons. What was sequenced was peripheral blood. These receptor sequences come from a woman between 50 and 59 years old with acute or convalescent COVID-19. Both conserved end residues are part of each CDR3. A D gene is named only where the DNA matches it firmly. Size values are once, few and many counts, or a class for expanded clones, and some rows have none.

v_call,clone_size,j_call,d_call,cdr3_nt,cdr3_aa
TRBV18,-,TRBJ1-2,-,TGTGCCAGCTCACCACCGGGCAGGATGGACTATGGCTACACCTTC,CASSPPGRMDYGYTF
TRBV11-3,-,TRBJ2-1,-,TGTGCCAGCAGCTCCGACTCAGCCGCAGACAATGAGCAGTTCTTC,CASSSDSAADNEQFF
TRBV9,-,TRBJ2-1,TRBD2,TGTGCCAGCAGCCCTCGGACTAGCGGGAGTTCTGAGCAGTTCTTC,CASSPRTSGSSEQFF
TRBV28,-,TRBJ2-3,TRBD1,TGTGCCAGCAGATGGACAGGGGGTATTGCAGATACGCAGTATTTT,CASRWTGGIADTQYF
TRBV3-1/TRBV3-2,once,TRBJ2-5,TRBD2,TGTGCCAGCAGCCCTCGGGAGGCAGAGACCCAGTACTTC,CASSPREAETQYF
TRBV21-1,-,TRBJ2-3,-,TGTGCCAGCAGCGCCAGTAGGACAGGGATATGCACAGATACGCAGTATTTT,CASSASRTGICTDTQYF
TRBV6-4,-,TRBJ2-4,-,TGTGCCAGCAGTGCCAACGCGGGATTAGCCAAAAACATTCAGTACTTC,CASSANAGLAKNIQYF
TRBV28,-,TRBJ1-2,-,TGTGCCAGCAGTTTTGGTCAGGGCCGCGGCTACACCTTC,CASSFGQGRGYTF
TRBV30,-,TRBJ1-4,-,TGTGCCTGGGCGGGGCTGGGGGTTAATGAAAAACTGTTTTTT,CAWAGLGVNEKLFF
TRBV4-2,-,TRBJ2-1,TRBD2,TGTGCCAGCAGCTATGAACTAGCGGGCAGCTCCTACAATGAGCAGTTCTTC,CASSYELAGSSYNEQFF
TRBV30,-,TRBJ1-5,-,TGTGCCTGGAGTGTACTGGGGGCAGGTCAGCCCCAGCATTTT,CAWSVLGAGQPQHF
TRBV11-2,-,TRBJ1-1,TRBD1,TGTGCCAGCAGCCCCTGGACAGGGCGAGAGGCCACTGAAGCTTTCTTT,CASSPWTGREATEAFF
TRBV18,-,TRBJ2-2,TRBD2,TGTGCCAGCTCACCACCTACCGGACTAGCGGGGATGAACACCGGGGAGCTGTTTTTT,CASSPPTGLAGMNTGELFF
TRBV6-5,-,TRBJ1-6,TRBD1,TGTGCCAGCAGTTACGGAGGACAGGGTAATTCACCCCTCCACTTT,CASSYGGQGNSPLHF
TRBV7-8,-,TRBJ2-7,-,TGTGCCAGCAGCTTGGGAGGAACCTACGAGCAGTACTTC,CASSLGGTYEQYF
TRBV3-1/TRBV3-2,once,TRBJ2-7,TRBD1,TGTGCCAGCAGCCTACGGGACAGGAAGCAGTACTTC,CASSLRDRKQYF
TRBV11-3,once,TRBJ2-1,TRBD2,TGTGCCAGCAGCTTAGATAGCGGGAGTAGAAATGAGCAGTTCTTC,CASSLDSGSRNEQFF
TRBV7-3,-,TRBJ2-2,TRBD1,TGTGCCAGCAGCCCACAGGGGTACACCGGGGAGCTGTTTTTT,CASSPQGYTGELFF
TRBV3-1/TRBV3-2,-,TRBJ2-3,TRBD2,TGTGCCAGCAGCCAACTCGGCACTAGCGGGGGCTTTAGCACAGATACGCAGTATTTT,CASSQLGTSGGFSTDTQYF
TRBV7-2,once,TRBJ1-2,-,TGTGCCAGCAGCTGGGAGGGCCTGAGTGGCTACACCTTC,CASSWEGLSGYTF
TRBV7-9,-,TRBJ1-2,-,TGTGCCAGCAGCTTCGTGGTACCGAGCTATGGCTACACCTTC,CASSFVVPSYGYTF
TRBV27,-,TRBJ1-1,-,TGTGCCAGCAGTTTACGGATTTCAGGGTTGAGGAACACTGAAGCTTTCTTT,CASSLRISGLRNTEAFF
TRBV2,few,TRBJ1-3,TRBD1,TGTGCCAGCAGAGCCGACAGGGGTCCTGGAAACACCATATATTTT,CASRADRGPGNTIYF
TRBV27,-,TRBJ1-2,-,TGTGCCAGCAGGGCTTACTATGGCTACACCTTC,CASRAYYGYTF
TRBV5-1,-,TRBJ2-1,-,TGCGCCAGCAGCTTCACAGCAACAGAGCAGTTCTTC,CASSFTATEQFF
TRBV19,-,TRBJ2-5,TRBD1,TGTGCCAGTAGTAGAGGGACAGGGGTCGGGGAGACCCAGTACTTC,CASSRGTGVGETQYF
TRBV27,-,TRBJ2-2,TRBD2,TGTGCCAGCAGTTTGGCGGGGGAGGACACCGGGGAGCTGTTTTTT,CASSLAGEDTGELFF
TRBV3-1/TRBV3-2,-,TRBJ2-2,-,TGTGCCAGCAGCCAAGTATCGACTCTACCCGGGGAGCTGTTTTTT,CASSQVSTLPGELFF
TRBV5-1,-,TRBJ2-3,TRBD2,TGCGCCAGCAGCTTGAGCGGGGGGAGTACAGATACGCAGTATTTT,CASSLSGGSTDTQYF
TRBV7-8,-,TRBJ2-1,TRBD2,TGTGCCAGCAGCTTAGGCAGCGGGAAGGATTACAATGAGCAGTTCTTC,CASSLGSGKDYNEQFF
TRBV7-9,-,TRBJ1-1,TRBD1,TGTGCCAGCAGCGCTGGGACAGGGGGGAACACTGAAGCTTTCTTT,CASSAGTGGNTEAFF
TRBV27,-,TRBJ2-4,TRBD1,TGTGCCAGCAGTTTCAGGGGGCCTCCGGACATTCAGTACTTC,CASSFRGPPDIQYF
TRBV2,-,TRBJ2-7,TRBD1,TGTGCTTGTGGGAGGGACAGGGGCTACGAGCAGTACTTC,CACGRDRGYEQYF
TRBV7-3,-,TRBJ2-2,TRBD2,TGTGCCAGCAGCCCCACATCTAGCGGGGGGGCCTCCGGGGAGCTGTTTTTT,CASSPTSSGGASGELFF
TRBV7-3,-,TRBJ1-1,TRBD1,TGTGCCAGCAGCCGACAGGGGAGCACTGAAGCTTTCTTT,CASSRQGSTEAFF
TRBV28,-,TRBJ1-2,-,TGTGCCACCAGGACAGAAACGGGCTATGGCTACACCTTC,CATRTETGYGYTF
TRBV30,-,TRBJ2-1,TRBD1,TGTGCCTGGAGTCAGCCCGGGACAGGGGGATACAATGAGCAGTTCTTC,CAWSQPGTGGYNEQFF
TRBV2,-,TRBJ2-6,TRBD2,TGTGCCAGCAGTGAAAGGGGAGGGGCTGGGGCCAACGTCCTGACTTTC,CASSERGGAGANVLTF
TRBV28,-,TRBJ2-7,-,TGTGCCAGCAGGAAGGACACCTCCTACGAGCAGTACTTC,CASRKDTSYEQYF
TRBV12-2,once,TRBJ1-2,-,TGTGCAAGTCGCTTAGGGATTATGGGAGGGCAGCCTCCGACCCACTATGGCTACACCTTC,CASRLGIMGGQPPTHYGYTF
TRBV24-1,-,TRBJ2-7,TRBD2,TGTGCCACCAGTGATCCCACTAGCGGAGGACTCTACGAGCAGTACTTC,CATSDPTSGGLYEQYF
TRBV4-1,-,TRBJ1-4,-,TGCGCCAGCAGCCGTCAAGCCGGGGATGAAAAACTGTTTTTT,CASSRQAGDEKLFF
TRBV6-2/TRBV6-3,-,TRBJ2-1,TRBD1,TGTGCCAGCAGTTACTCGAGAGGTGTGCGGGACAGGGGTTACAATGAGCAGTTCTTC,CASSYSRGVRDRGYNEQFF
TRBV7-2,few,TRBJ2-1,-,TGTGCCAGCAGCTTAGGGCAAGGGCAGGGAGCGGGCCCGTTCTTC,CASSLGQGQGAGPFF
TRBV9,-,TRBJ2-3,TRBD1,TGTGCCAGCAGCCCTCGACAGGGGAGTTCAGATACGCAGTATTTT,CASSPRQGSSDTQYF
TRBV19,-,TRBJ2-7,TRBD1,TGTGCCAGTAGTATTAAGAGACAGGGTCGGAACGAGCAGTACTTC,CASSIKRQGRNEQYF
TRBV5-8,-,TRBJ2-3,TRBD1,TGTGCCAGCAGCTTGGATGGGACAGGTCTTCTCCAGAGGACAGATACGCAGTATTTT,CASSLDGTGLLQRTDTQYF
TRBV7-6,once,TRBJ2-1,-,TGTGCCAGCAGCTTAAACTGGCAGGCCCCTTACAATGAGCAGTTCTTC,CASSLNWQAPYNEQFF
TRBV30,-,TRBJ1-2,TRBD1,TGTGCCTGCGGGACAGACTATGGCTACACCTTC,CACGTDYGYTF
TRBV9,-,TRBJ1-3,-,TGTGCCAGCAGCCTGTTGGACAGCCGGTCTGGAAACACCATATATTTT,CASSLLDSRSGNTIYF
TRBV5-4,-,TRBJ2-7,TRBD2,TGTGCCAGCAGCGCAGGGTTAGCGGGCAGCTACGAGCAGTACTTC,CASSAGLAGSYEQYF
TRBV19,-,TRBJ2-1,TRBD1,TGTGCCAGTAGTCTGCCCGGGACAGGGGGCTACAATGAGCAGTTCTTC,CASSLPGTGGYNEQFF